The 8 T cell receptor beta chains below come from one sample, sequenced in a study of control samples from healthy donors and cancer patients. Generated by immunoSEQ multiplex PCR, the TCRdb table keeps only in-frame clones and is missing some. The data hold about 76,000 clones, with around nine tenths observed a single time. Material for sequencing was PBMCs. All receptors derive from a woman in her forties or fifties with colorectal cancer.

The chain couples TRBV5-5 to TRBJ1-1; D is uncertain. The CDR3 runs to 14 residues. Germline loops: CDR1 SGHKS, CDR2 YYEKEE (reference sequence). The germline V and J ends were trimmed by 3 bases and 5 bases, with 14 bases remaining between them. The CDR3 DNA reads as TGTGCCAGCAGCTCATACCCCGATGGGACTGAAGCTTTCTTT. Translated: CASSSYPDGTEAFF.

The chain links TRBV21-1 to TRBJ2-7; the table names TRBD1, a call not compared with the DNA. TRBV21-1 is reported as a pseudogene. The CDR3 totals 15 residues. The CDR3 coding sequence is TGTGCCAGCAGCAAAGAGGGTCAGGGCTCCTACGAGCAGTACGTC. Its translation is CASSKEGQGSYEQYV.

Only a few counts were recorded for this clone. The chain has TRBV6-5 and TRBJ1-2, with a possible D match to TRBD1 (5 bases). V lost 7 bases to trimming and J lost 7 bases, with 19 bases between them. Germline CDR1 is MNHEY and CDR2 is SVGAGI. This CDR3 has 14 amino acids. In DNA, the CDR3 is TGTGCCAGCACTACATCACAGGACGTCGGTGGCTACACCTTC. Translating it yields CASTTSQDVGGYTF.

This CDR3 reads CASSLRYGRGGETQDTQYF. The CDR3 DNA reads TGCGCCAGCAGCTTGAGGTATGGCAGGGGCGGGGAGACGCAAGATACGCAGTATTTT. The rearrangement uses TRBV5-1 and TRBJ2-3, with D possibly being TRBD1 or TRBD2 (6 bases each). Trimming left V 1 base short and J 5 bases short, with 26 bases between. The CDR3 has 19 amino acids. CDR1 and CDR2 (germline): SGHRS, YFSETQ. The whole variable domain, filled in from reference TRBV5-1 and TRBJ2-3, reads KAGVTQTPRYLIKTRGQQVTLSCSPISGHRSVSWYQQTPGQGLQFLFEYFSETQRNKGNFPGRFSGRQFSNSRSEMNVSTLELGDSALYLCASSLRYGRGGETQDTQYFGPGTRLTVL.

The V gene is TRBV27, the J gene TRBJ2-7; 14 positions match TRBD2. This CDR3 has 15 amino acids. The V and J ends lost 6 bases and 2 bases, in that order; junction bases with no gene match: 3. Germline V gives CDR1 MNHEY, CDR2 SMNVEV (reference sequence). The CDR3 is CASRRLAGGPYEQYV. CDR3 sequence (DNA): TGTGCCAGCAGAAGACTAGCGGGGGGGCCCTACGAGCAGTACGTC.

V gene TRBV5-6 combines with J gene TRBJ2-7, with TRBD1 as a possible D gene (5 bases). Trimming left V 4 bases short and J 6 bases short, with 5 bases between. CDR1 and CDR2 from the germline V gene are SGHDT and YYEEEE. This CDR3 has 10 amino acids. CDR3 in amino acids: CASSQGEQYV. CDR3 in DNA: TGTGCCAGCAGCCAGGGCGAGCAGTACGTC.

The chain carries TRBV30 and TRBJ1-2; 9 bases align to TRBD1. Germline loops: CDR1 GTSNPN, CDR2 SVGIG (reference sequence). J lost 7 bases, V lost 4 bases, and 7 bases had no gene match. This CDR3 is 13 amino acids long. The CDR3 here is CAWMSGQGLGYTF. CDR3 in DNA: TGTGCCTGGATGTCGGGACAGGGACTTGGCTACACCTTC.

The chain uses TRBV7-9 and TRBJ1-2, with a possible D match to TRBD1 (5 bases). The CDR3 contains 13 residues. Germline CDR1 and CDR2: SEHNR and FQNEAQ (reference sequence). V was clipped by 7 bases and J by 8 bases, with 17 bases between them. CDR3 coding DNA: TGTGCCAGCACCATTGGGACCACGGGGGGCTACACCTTC. Amino acids: CASTIGTTGGYTF.